The 4 T cell receptor beta chains given below trace back to one sample, sequenced in a study of blood T cell repertoires in COVID-19. Profiled with immunoSEQ multiplex PCR; TCRdb holds only in-frame clones, not every one. The data contain around 240,000 clones, roughly 79% of them singletons. Sequencing input: peripheral blood. The receptors derive from a woman of 80 years or more with acute or convalescent COVID-19.

The chain links TRBV15 to TRBJ2-5; 8 bases line up with TRBD1. V shed 5 bases, J shed 4 bases, and the junction held 6 bases outside the gene matches. This CDR3 is built from 14 residues. Germline CDR1 LNHNV, CDR2 YYDKDF (reference sequence). DNA for the CDR3: TGTGCCACCAGCTCCCGGACAGGGACAGAGACCCAGTACTTC. As protein: CATSSRTGTETQYF. The full variable domain, completed using reference TRBV15 and TRBJ2-5, is DAMVIQNPRYQVTQFGKPVTLSCSQTLNHNVMYWYQQKSSQAPKLLFHYYDKDFNNEADTPDNFQSRRPNTSFCFLDIRSPGLGDTAMYLCATSSRTGTETQYFGPGTRLLVL.

J is TRBJ2-1 and V is TRBV9, with 11 bases lining up with TRBD2. The J segment lost 5 bases and the V segment lost 4 bases, leaving 8 bases of the junction unmatched. The CDR3 runs to 16 residues. CDR1 SGDLS and CDR2 YYNGEE come from the germline V gene. CDR3 residues: CASSPSGTSGNNEQFF. CDR3 bases: TGTGCCAGCAGCCCCTCCGGGACTAGCGGCAACAATGAGCAGTTCTTC. Full variable domain (rest looked up from reference TRBV9 and TRBJ2-1): DSGVTQTPKHLITATGQRVTLRCSPRSGDLSVYWYQQSLDQGLQFLIQYYNGEERAKGNILERFSAQQFPDLHSELNLSSLELGDSALYFCASSPSGTSGNNEQFFGPGTRLTVL.

J is TRBJ2-3 and V is TRBV7-9; D is perhaps TRBD2 (5 bases). CDR1 is SEHNR and CDR2 is FQNEAQ in the germline V gene (reference sequence). The V end lost 5 bases, the J end lost 0 bases, and 18 bases lay between the germline ends. This CDR3 spans 17 amino acids. CDR3 sequence reads: CASSRIQRPTSTDTQYF. The CDR3 DNA is TGTGCCAGCAGCCGTATCCAGCGGCCAACTAGCACAGATACGCAGTATTTT.

The chain carries TRBV28 and TRBJ1-5, with TRBD1 as a possible D gene (6 bases). With 2 bases removed from V and 4 bases from J, the gap between germline ends came to 12 bases. The CDR3 totals 15 residues. From germline, CDR1 is MDHEN and CDR2 SYDVKM. The CDR3 loop is CASSLGQIMNQPQHF. The CDR3 DNA follows: TGTGCCAGCAGTTTAGGACAGATTATGAATCAGCCCCAGCATTTT.